The 26 T cell receptor beta chains presented below share a single source sample, sequenced in a study of shared clonotypes between healthy human individuals. TCRdb keeps only in-frame clones here, not all; method: immunoSEQ multiplex PCR. The sample has about 2.3 million clones; approximately 95% are singletons. The source material was naive CD4+ T cells from PBMCs. Subset noted: CD45RA+ positively selected. The source is a man between 18 and 35 years old in good health. Some clones in this sample may be carry-over from other donors' samples.

The chain combines TRBV7-9 with TRBJ2-3, with D possibly TRBD2 on 6 matching bases. Germline V lookup: CDR1 SEHNR, CDR2 FQNEAQ (reference sequence). The CDR3 covers 12 residues. Trimming removed 6 bases at V and 10 bases at J, with 14 bases between. This CDR3 reads CASRTSKDAQYF. DNA for the CDR3: TGTGCCAGCAGGACTAGTAAGGACGCGCAGTATTTT.

The chain recombines TRBV11-3 with TRBJ2-7, with TRBD2 matching over 14 bases. This CDR3 contains 18 residues. After removal of 1 base from V and 2 bases from J, the junction contained 7 bases not matched to a gene. Per germline, CDR1 SGHNT and CDR2 YENEEA. The CDR3 DNA reads TGTGCCAGCAGCTTAGGACGGGGACTAGCGGGAGCGACCTACGAGCAGTACTTC. Its protein is CASSLGRGLAGATYEQYF.

This chain joins TRBV19 and TRBJ2-4; no reliable D call. Germline-derived CDR1 and CDR2 are LNHDA and SQIVND (reference sequence). The V and J ends lost 8 bases and 0 bases respectively, with 8 bases between them. This CDR3 comprises 13 residues. The CDR3: CASHRLAKNIQYF. CDR3 DNA: TGTGCCAGTCACAGACTAGCCAAAAACATTCAGTACTTC.

This chain joins TRBV29-1 and TRBJ2-7; D is undetermined. The CDR3 length is 16 residues. Germline V gene data show CDR1 as SQVTM and CDR2 as ANQGSEA. V was pared by 6 bases and J by 5 bases, with 26 bases between. As DNA, the CDR3 is TGCAGCGTCGTCTACGCCCCGGTCTCCCGTGGGGACGAGCAGTACTTC. It encodes CSVVYAPVSRGDEQYF.

This chain uses TRBV5-4 with TRBJ1-2; a weak D match, TRBD1 (6 bases). Per the germline V gene, CDR1 is SGHNT and CDR2 is YYREEE (reference sequence). There are 14 residues in the CDR3. Trimming removed 2 bases from V and 3 bases from J, with 11 bases in between. The CDR3 DNA reads TGTGCCAGCAGCTTAATCCCAGGGGACTATGGCTACACCTTC. Translation: CASSLIPGDYGYTF.

Note on this clone: This same CDR3 is encoded by further DNA sequences in the sample. The CDR3 loop reads CASSELSYEQYF. The CDR3 DNA reads TGTGCCAGCAGTGAACTCTCCTACGAGCAGTACTTC. The chain recombines TRBV6-1 with TRBJ2-7; no clear D. The V and J ends lost 2 bases and 0 bases respectively, with 2 bases between them. The CDR3 runs to 12 residues. The germline gives CDR1 MNHNS, CDR2 SASEGT.

The chain employs TRBV30 and TRBJ2-2; TRBD1 matches 7 bases. Looked up from germline, CDR1 is GTSNPN and CDR2 is SVGIG (reference sequence). Losses at the gene ends were 3 bases for V and 1 base for J; bases not matched to a gene: 2. CDR3 length: 14 amino acids. The CDR3 sequence is CAWRRTGNTGELFF. The CDR3 DNA reads TGTGCCTGGAGAAGGACAGGGAACACCGGGGAGCTGTTTTTT.

In nucleotides, the CDR3 is TGTGCCAGCAGTTCCACCCGGGGGGGACACCCATACGAGCAGTACTTC. It codes for CASSSTRGGHPYEQYF. The chain links TRBV28 to TRBJ2-7; 8 bases agree with TRBD2. The V gene's germline CDR1 is MDHEN and CDR2 SYDVKM. J lost 4 bases, V lost 4 bases, and 12 bases had no gene match. The CDR3 runs 16 residues.

This clone was observed once. The genes are TRBV19 and TRBJ2-6; D assignment may be TRBD1 or TRBD2 (5 bases each). The V end was cut by 7 bases, the J end by 1 base, with 17 bases between. The CDR3 is made up of 17 amino acids. Germline V lookup: CDR1 LNHDA, CDR2 SQIVND (reference sequence). CDR3 residues: CASTGRDLISGANVLTF. As DNA, the CDR3 is TGTGCCAGTACCGGAAGGGACCTTATTTCTGGGGCCAACGTCCTGACTTTC.

This clone was seen a few times. The rearrangement uses TRBV19 and TRBJ2-6; D possibly corresponds to TRBD2 (5 bases). The CDR3 covers 15 residues. The V end lost 4 bases, the J end lost 0 bases, and 7 bases lay between the germline ends. Germline CDR1 LNHDA, CDR2 SQIVND (reference sequence). The CDR3 bases are TGTGCCAGTAGTACGGGGATCTCTGGGGCCAACGTCCTGACTTTC. Translating gives CASSTGISGANVLTF. Variable domain in full (rest from reference TRBV19 and TRBJ2-6): DGGITQSPKYLFRKEGQNVTLSCEQNLNHDAMYWYRQDPGQGLRLIYYSQIVNDFQKGDIAEGYSVSREKKESFPLTVTSAQKNPTAFYLCASSTGISGANVLTFGAGSRLTVL.

As concerns this clone: The sample contains more than one DNA sequence encoding this CDR3. V is TRBV7-9 and J is TRBJ1-1; possibly TRBD1 for D (5 bases). CDR1 is SEHNR, CDR2 FQNEAQ, per germline (reference sequence). V was clipped by 2 bases and J by 2 bases, with 9 bases between them. This CDR3 is 14 amino acids long. CDR3 coding DNA: TGTGCCAGCAGCTTAAACCAGGGCAACACTGAAGCTTTCTTT. It is translated as CASSLNQGNTEAFF.

The chain is built from TRBV28 and TRBJ2-7; 8 bases fit TRBD1. V lost 5 bases and J lost 7; bases outside the gene matches: 7. The length of the CDR3 is 13 residues. Germline V CDR1 and CDR2: MDHEN, SYDVKM. This chain's CDR3 is CASSSRGQWEQYF. CDR3 bases: TGTGCCAGCAGTAGCAGGGGGCAGTGGGAGCAGTACTTC. The full variable domain, its missing parts supplied by reference TRBV28 and TRBJ2-7, is DVKVTQSSRYLVKRTGEKVFLECVQDMDHENMFWYRQDPGLGLRLIYFSYDVKMKEKGDIPEGYSVSREKKERFSLILESASTNQTSMYLCASSSRGQWEQYFGPGTRLTVT.

The rearrangement joins TRBV6-5 to TRBJ2-7; D is perhaps TRBD1 (6 bases). The CDR3 has 15 amino acids. CDR1 is MNHEY and CDR2 is SVGAGI in the germline V gene. Trimming took off 2 bases at V and 0 bases at J, with 11 bases between the two ends. This CDR3 reads CASSYGQGHSYEQYF. The CDR3 DNA reads as TGTGCCAGCAGTTACGGTCAGGGGCACTCCTACGAGCAGTACTTC.

This chain connects TRBV29-1 to TRBJ1-2; D might be TRBD1 (5 bases). The CDR3 is 12 amino acids. The germline V gene has CDR1 SQVTM and CDR2 ANQGSEA. Trimming removed 8 bases at V and 6 bases at J, with 16 bases between. CDR3 protein: CSSRGLGDGYTF. CDR3 in DNA: TGCAGCTCCCGGGGACTGGGCGATGGCTACACCTTC.

The V gene is TRBV5-5, the J gene TRBJ2-6; D gene unclear. Germline CDR1 SGHKS, CDR2 YYEKEE (reference sequence). The CDR3 has 15 residues. With 1 base removed from V and 0 bases from J, the gap between germline ends came to 5 bases. Here the CDR3 reads CASSLWHSGANVLTF. CDR3 sequence (DNA): TGTGCCAGCAGCTTGTGGCACTCTGGGGCCAACGTCCTGACTTTC.

This clone appeared once. The identical CDR3 is also encoded by other nucleotide sequences in the sample. This chain uses TRBV7-2 with TRBJ2-2; D gene unclear. Deletions cut 0 bases from V and 2 bases from J, with 4 bases between. The CDR3 sequence is 14 residues long. Germline CDR1 SGHTA, CDR2 FQGNSA. CDR3: CASSLARNTGELFF. CDR3 sequence (DNA): TGTGCCAGCAGCTTAGCAAGAAACACCGGGGAGCTGTTTTTT.

The J gene is TRBJ2-1, the V gene TRBV7-3, with D unresolved. Germline V gives CDR1 SGHTA, CDR2 FQGTGA. Between the trimmed V and J ends, which lost 0 bases and 4 bases, there was a span of 7 bases. The CDR3 spans 14 residues. CDR3 sequence: CASSLTPQYNEQFF. Written as DNA, the CDR3 is TGTGCCAGCAGCTTAACCCCCCAATACAATGAGCAGTTCTTC.

The chain has TRBV4-1 and TRBJ2-2; a possible D gene is TRBD1 (6 bases). The CDR3 loop spans 15 amino acids. Trimming took 0 bases from V and 6 from J, leaving 11 bases between them. The germline CDR1 and CDR2 sequences are MGHRA and YSYEKL. CDR3 in DNA: TGCGCCAGCAGCCAAGAGAGGGGGTTGGCCGGGGAGCTGTTTTTT. Protein product: CASSQERGLAGELFF.

The J gene is TRBJ1-1, the V gene TRBV11-2; D unresolved. The germline V gene has CDR1 SGHAT and CDR2 FQNNGV. The CDR3 runs to 11 residues. V lost 0 bases, J lost 10 bases, and 6 bases lay in between. The CDR3 bases are TGTGCCAGCAGCTTAGACGGAGCAGCTTTCTTT. It yields the protein CASSLDGAAFF.

This clone was counted once. This chain links TRBV9 with TRBJ2-2; 8 nucleotides align to TRBD1. The CDR3 length is 13 residues. The germline gives CDR1 SGDLS, CDR2 YYNGEE. With V trimmed by 7 bases and J by 7 bases, 6 bases remained unmatched. Here the CDR3 reads CASGQGWGGELFF. The CDR3 coding sequence is TGTGCCAGCGGACAGGGATGGGGCGGGGAGCTGTTTTTT.

V is TRBV28 and J is TRBJ1-1; D is ambiguous. V dropped 3 bases and J dropped 0 bases, with 8 bases sitting between them. In germline, CDR1 is MDHEN, CDR2 SYDVKM. This CDR3 region has 14 residues. CDR3 sequence: CASSLRRLNTEAFF. As DNA, the CDR3 is TGTGCCAGCAGTTTGAGACGGCTGAACACTGAAGCTTTCTTT.

This chain uses TRBV4-1 with TRBJ2-7; 8 positions agree with TRBD2. Germline values: CDR1 MGHRA, CDR2 YSYEKL. This CDR3 contains 15 residues. V trimming: 3 bases; J trimming: 2 bases; junction bases outside the gene matches: 6. CDR3 in DNA: TGCGCCAGCAGCCATCCCATAGCGGGAACCTACGAGCAGTACTTC. It encodes CASSHPIAGTYEQYF.

On this clone itself: This same CDR3 is encoded by further DNA sequences in the sample. The V gene is TRBV9, the J gene TRBJ2-1; no reliable D call. CDR1 and CDR2 from the germline V gene are SGDLS and YYNGEE. Trimming removed 2 bases from V and 0 bases from J, with 9 bases in between. This CDR3 contains 15 residues. This CDR3 reads CASSVSSGSYNEQFF. For the CDR3, the DNA is TGTGCCAGCAGCGTCTCCTCCGGCTCCTACAATGAGCAGTTCTTC.

The CDR3 sequence: CASKSRAPGNEQFF. The DNA for the CDR3 is TGTGCCAGCAAATCCCGGGCGCCGGGCAATGAGCAGTTCTTC. V is TRBV2 and J is TRBJ2-1; D uncertain. The CDR3 loop spans 14 amino acids. Germline V CDR1 and CDR2: SNHLY, FYNNEI. Trimming took off 7 bases at V and 6 bases at J, with 16 bases between the two ends.

The rearrangement uses TRBV27 and TRBJ2-7; 8 bases agree with TRBD1. Germline-derived CDR1 and CDR2 are MNHEY and SMNVEV (reference sequence). The CDR3 sequence is 12 residues long. The V gene end was trimmed by 11 bases and the J gene end by 0 bases; junction bases not matched to a gene: 3. The CDR3 nucleotides are TGTGCCGGGACAGGCGCCTCCTACGAGCAGTACTTC. Protein sequence: CAGTGASYEQYF.

A remark on this clone: Other nucleotide sequences in the sample specify the same CDR3. The chain uses TRBV7-9 and TRBJ2-7; 7 bases agree with TRBD2. Germline values: CDR1 SEHNR, CDR2 FQNEAQ (reference sequence). This CDR3 comprises 15 residues. Germline trimming cut 0 bases from V and 0 bases from J; bases unmatched to any gene: 2. The CDR3 DNA reads TGTGCCAGCAGCTTAGCGGGAGGGCTCTCCTACGAGCAGTACTTC. Encoded protein: CASSLAGGLSYEQYF.